The 26 T cell receptor beta chains given below trace back to one sample, sequenced in a study of blood T cell repertoires in COVID-19. Sequenced by immunoSEQ multiplex PCR; TCRdb stores in-frame clones only, minus some. The sample contains 130,000 or so clones, approximately 71% of which appear only once. Sequencing was carried out using peripheral blood. The receptor source for this set is a human donor in a cohort sampled during active COVID-19.

V and J are TRBV5-1 and TRBJ2-7; 10 bases are shared with TRBD1. Germline CDR1 SGHRS, CDR2 YFSETQ. J lost 11 bases, V lost 1 base, and 9 bases had no gene match. There are 14 residues in the CDR3. CDR3 in amino acids: CASSLSLGQGEKYF. CDR3 coding DNA: TGCGCCAGCAGCTTGTCCCTTGGACAGGGGGAGAAGTACTTC.

About this clone: The conserved final phenylalanine or tryptophan is absent from the CDR3, which likely points to a read error. It is unclear where the CDR3 begins or ends on the DNA, so no DNA is shown, and the CDR3 is as TCRdb lists it. CDR3 region: CASSPAGTGGQFV. The chain carries TRBV7-9 and TRBJ1-2; the table's D call, TRBD1, was not checked against the DNA. Per the germline V gene, CDR1 is SEHNR and CDR2 is FQNEAQ (reference sequence). The CDR3 length is 13 residues, termini included.

The rearrangement joins TRBV28 to TRBJ2-7; D is uncertain. CDR1 is MDHEN, CDR2 SYDVKM, per germline. V lost 3 bases and J lost 0, with 12 bases in between. The CDR3 sequence is 15 residues long. CDR3 sequence: CASSLVVMPSYEQYF. As DNA, the CDR3 is TGTGCCAGCAGTTTGGTAGTAATGCCCTCCTACGAGCAGTACTTC.

This chain links TRBV19 with TRBJ2-5; 12 bases match TRBD2. Trimming removed 2 bases from V and 5 bases from J; junction bases left unmatched: 6. Germline CDR1 and CDR2: LNHDA and SQIVND (reference sequence). The CDR3 loop spans 16 amino acids. The CDR3 bases are TGTGCCAGTAGTATATCTAGCGGGGGGGCCCGGGAGACCCAGTACTTC. It specifies CASSISSGGARETQYF.

The chain has TRBV6-6 and TRBJ2-7; the match to TRBD2 covers 7 bases. Germline-derived CDR1 and CDR2 are MNHNY and SVGAGI (reference sequence). This CDR3 is built from 15 residues. The ends lost 5 bases at V and 0 bases at J; junction bases unmatched: 7. CDR3 DNA sequence: TGTGCCAGCAGTATCCTACCGGGGGGCTCCTACGAGCAGTACTTC. Amino acid sequence: CASSILPGGSYEQYF.

The V and J genes are TRBV23-1 and TRBJ1-5, with 8 bases lining up with TRBD1. TRBV23-1 has ORF status, its function being uncertain. The length of the CDR3 is 16 residues. The V gene end was trimmed by 3 bases and the J gene end by 2 bases; junction bases not matched to a gene: 6. The CDR3 region has the DNA TGCGCCAGCAGTCAGCAGGACAGGGAGGGCAATCAGCCCCAGCATTTT. Encoded protein: CASSQQDREGNQPQHF.

The chain uses TRBV3-1 (or the pseudogene TRBV3-2) and TRBJ1-1; TRBD1 is a possible D gene (6 bases). CDR3 length equals 14 residues. Per germline, CDR1 LGHDT and CDR2 YNNKEL (reference sequence). Trimming took off 1 base at V and 5 bases at J, with 11 bases between the two ends. This CDR3 is CASSQGVGGTEAFF. The CDR3 coding sequence is TGTGCCAGCAGCCAAGGGGTAGGGGGAACTGAAGCTTTCTTT.

The chain combines TRBV5-6 with TRBJ2-7, with TRBD1 as a possible D gene (5 bases). The germline gives CDR1 SGHDT, CDR2 YYEEEE. This CDR3 comprises 14 residues. With 2 bases removed from V and 4 bases from J, the gap between germline ends came to 13 bases. CDR3 loop: CASSFRQGRYEQYF. The CDR3 DNA reads TGTGCCAGCAGCTTCCGGCAGGGTAGATACGAGCAGTACTTC. The full variable domain, its missing parts supplied by reference TRBV5-6 and TRBJ2-7, is DAGVTQSPTHLIKTRGQQVTLRCSPKSGHDTVSWYQQALGQGPQFIFQYYEEEERQRGNFPDRFSGHQFPNYSSELNVNALLLGDSALYLCASSFRQGRYEQYFGPGTRLTVT.

This chain links TRBV5-1 with TRBJ2-7; perhaps TRBD2 as D (7 bases). This CDR3 has 15 residues. The V end lost 4 bases, the J end lost 5 bases, and 19 bases lay between the germline ends. The germline V gene encodes CDR1 SGHRS and CDR2 YFSETQ. The CDR3 sequence: CASSPVGGRGNEQYF. DNA for the CDR3: TGCGCCAGCAGCCCTGTGGGGGGGCGCGGTAACGAGCAGTACTTC.

The rearrangement joins TRBV11-3 to TRBJ2-1; 10 nucleotides align to TRBD2. The ends lost 5 bases at V and 5 bases at J; junction bases unmatched: 6. Germline V gene sequence: CDR1 SGHNT, CDR2 YENEEA. The CDR3 has 15 amino acids. CDR3 residues: CASSMRTSGNNEQFF. CDR3 in DNA: TGTGCCAGCAGCATGAGGACTAGCGGAAACAATGAGCAGTTCTTC.

The chain combines TRBV14 with TRBJ2-7, with 10 bases lining up with TRBD1. Germline CDR1 and CDR2: SGHDN and FVKESK. With 2 bases clipped from V and 5 bases from J, the junction kept 6 bases outside the gene matches. CDR3 length: 15 residues. The CDR3 DNA follows: TGTGCCAGCAGCCAAAGACAGGGGGCTTGGAACGAGCAGTACTTC. Its protein product is CASSQRQGAWNEQYF.

The chain links TRBV27 to TRBJ1-1; weak D call: TRBD1 (6 bases). Trimming took off 5 bases at V and 1 base at J, with 8 bases between the two ends. This CDR3 contains 13 residues. Germline V gene sequence: CDR1 MNHEY, CDR2 SMNVEV (reference sequence). CDR3 DNA: TGTGCCAGCAGTCCGGGACAGAACACTGAAGCTTTCTTT. Encoded protein: CASSPGQNTEAFF.

The chain joins TRBV19 to TRBJ2-2; 11 positions agree with TRBD2. The trim removed 4 bases at V and 0 bases at J, leaving 4 bases unmatched. The CDR3 contains 17 residues. The germline V gene encodes CDR1 LNHDA and CDR2 SQIVND (reference sequence). The CDR3 spells CASSTGLADTNTGELFF. The CDR3 nucleotides are TGTGCCAGTAGTACGGGACTAGCGGACACGAACACCGGGGAGCTGTTTTTT.

V usage is TRBV27 and J usage is TRBJ1-2; D is perhaps TRBD1 (6 bases). The CDR3 spans 15 residues. CDR1 and CDR2 from the germline V gene are MNHEY and SMNVEV (reference sequence). V lost 5 bases, J lost 7 bases, and 20 bases lay in between. The CDR3 sequence: CASSAHRDRVGGYTF. The CDR3 region has the DNA TGTGCCAGCAGTGCCCACAGGGATCGAGTTGGTGGCTACACCTTC.

In regard to this clone: The junction does not match germline at one end; this may be a read error. This chain links TRBV6-1 with TRBJ2-4, with D perhaps matching TRBD1 (5 bases). The V gene's germline CDR1 is MNHNS and CDR2 SASEGT. The CDR3 extends over 13 amino acids. This CDR3 reads CASSEAPGQSPSF. As DNA, the CDR3 is TGTGCCAGCAGTGAAGCGCCAGGGCAATCGCCGAGCTTC.

CDR3 protein: CASSLIGNEQFF. The CDR3 DNA sequence: TGTGCCAGCAGCTTAATCGGTAATGAGCAGTTCTTC. The chain combines TRBV7-9 with TRBJ2-1; unclear D gene. This CDR3 comprises 12 residues. Germline values: CDR1 SEHNR, CDR2 FQNEAQ (reference sequence). Trimming shortened V by 2 bases and J by 7 bases, and 6 bases separated the two germline ends.

J is TRBJ1-1 and V is TRBV5-6, with 10 bases that match TRBD1. Germline trimming cut 2 bases from V and 7 bases from J; bases unmatched to any gene: 5. The CDR3 loop spans 14 amino acids. In germline, CDR1 is SGHDT, CDR2 YYEEEE. The CDR3 loop is CASSFGQGGYEAFF. CDR3 coding DNA: TGTGCCAGCAGCTTTGGACAGGGGGGTTATGAAGCTTTCTTT.

This chain connects TRBV7-9 to TRBJ2-1; TRBD2 matches at 10 bases. Germline V gene lookup returns CDR1 SEHNR and CDR2 FQNEAQ (reference sequence). The CDR3 is made up of 14 amino acids. V trimming: 3 bases; J trimming: 9 bases; junction bases outside the gene matches: 5. CDR3 DNA: TGTGCCAGCAGCTTTTCCGGGACTAGCGTTGAGCAGTTCTTC. This translates into CASSFSGTSVEQFF.

This chain connects TRBV7-9 to TRBJ2-7, with TRBD1 matching 10 bases. The germline V gene encodes CDR1 SEHNR and CDR2 FQNEAQ (reference sequence). The CDR3 is 14 amino acids. J lost 3 bases, V lost 2 bases, and 1 base had no gene match. The CDR3 nucleotides are TGTGCCAGCAGCTTAAGGGACAGGGGCTACGAGCAGTACTTC. Residues: CASSLRDRGYEQYF.

The CDR3 loop is CASIPLSGANVLTF. The CDR3 region has the DNA TGTGCCAGCATCCCCCTGTCCGGGGCCAACGTCCTGACTTTC. This chain links TRBV6-5 with TRBJ2-6; D ambiguous. This CDR3 is built from 14 residues. V was shortened by 7 bases and J by 4 bases, with 11 bases between the two germline ends. CDR1 MNHEY and CDR2 SVGAGI come from the germline V gene.

V is TRBV28 and J is TRBJ2-7; 10 bases are shared with TRBD2. V trimming: 4 bases; J trimming: 6 bases; junction bases outside the gene matches: 6. The CDR3 extends over 14 amino acids. Germline V gives CDR1 MDHEN, CDR2 SYDVKM. CDR3 loop: CASSSPSGRREQYF. The CDR3 coding sequence is TGTGCCAGCAGTTCCCCTAGCGGGAGACGCGAGCAGTACTTC.

This chain uses TRBV25-1 with TRBJ2-7, with 7 bases identical to TRBD1. The CDR3 sequence is 13 residues long. Germline V CDR1 and CDR2: MGHDK, SYGVNS. V was clipped by 6 bases and J by 4 bases; unmatched bases: 6. CDR3 sequence reads: CASSLQGFYEQYF. The CDR3, as DNA: TGTGCCAGCAGCCTACAGGGGTTTTACGAGCAGTACTTC.

The chain uses TRBV19 and TRBJ1-1; perhaps TRBD1 as D (5 bases). The CDR3 consists of 14 residues. Per the germline V gene, CDR1 is LNHDA and CDR2 is SQIVND (reference sequence). The V end was cut by 10 bases, the J end by 4 bases, with 19 bases between. Here the CDR3 DNA reads TGTGCCACTCACCCCCTAAGCGGGGGCACTGAAGCTTTCTTT. Translating it yields CATHPLSGGTEAFF.

The chain carries TRBV6-6 and TRBJ2-1; no firm D call. CDR1 and CDR2 from the germline V gene are MNHNY and SVGAGI (reference sequence). Trimming took off 0 bases at V and 6 bases at J, with 12 bases between the two ends. The CDR3 consists of 15 residues. The DNA of the CDR3 is TGTGCCAGCAGTTACTCGACGTCCGGAGTCAATGAGCAGTTCTTC. Translation gives CASSYSTSGVNEQFF.

This rearrangement joins TRBV6-5 to TRBJ2-7, with TRBD1 identical over 7 bases. Germline CDR1 MNHEY, CDR2 SVGAGI. Trimming took 0 bases from V and 3 from J; bases not matched to a gene: 5. The CDR3 runs 15 residues. CDR3 bases: TGTGCCAGCAGTTACTCGACAGGGAGTGGCTACGAGCAGTACTTC. Translation gives CASSYSTGSGYEQYF.

This CDR3 is CASAEGMKYGYTF. DNA for the CDR3: TGTGCCAGTGCGGAGGGGATGAAATATGGCTACACCTTC. V gene TRBV19 combines with J gene TRBJ1-2, with D possibly being TRBD1 (5 bases). The CDR3 runs to 13 residues. CDR1 and CDR2 from the germline V gene are LNHDA and SQIVND (reference sequence). Between the trimmed V and J ends, which lost 8 bases and 5 bases, there was a span of 15 bases.